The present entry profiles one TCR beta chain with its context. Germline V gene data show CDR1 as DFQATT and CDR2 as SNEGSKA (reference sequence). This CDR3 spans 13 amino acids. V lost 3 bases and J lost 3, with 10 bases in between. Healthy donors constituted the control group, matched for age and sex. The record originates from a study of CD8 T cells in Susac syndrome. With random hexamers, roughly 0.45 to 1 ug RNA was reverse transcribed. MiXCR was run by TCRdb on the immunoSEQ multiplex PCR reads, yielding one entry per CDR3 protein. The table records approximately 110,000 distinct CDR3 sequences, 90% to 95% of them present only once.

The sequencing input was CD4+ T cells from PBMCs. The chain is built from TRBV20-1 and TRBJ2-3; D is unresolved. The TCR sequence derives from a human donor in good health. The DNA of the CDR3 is TGCAGTGCTAGGAAGGGTTGGACAGATACGCAGTATTTT. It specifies CSARKGWTDTQYF.